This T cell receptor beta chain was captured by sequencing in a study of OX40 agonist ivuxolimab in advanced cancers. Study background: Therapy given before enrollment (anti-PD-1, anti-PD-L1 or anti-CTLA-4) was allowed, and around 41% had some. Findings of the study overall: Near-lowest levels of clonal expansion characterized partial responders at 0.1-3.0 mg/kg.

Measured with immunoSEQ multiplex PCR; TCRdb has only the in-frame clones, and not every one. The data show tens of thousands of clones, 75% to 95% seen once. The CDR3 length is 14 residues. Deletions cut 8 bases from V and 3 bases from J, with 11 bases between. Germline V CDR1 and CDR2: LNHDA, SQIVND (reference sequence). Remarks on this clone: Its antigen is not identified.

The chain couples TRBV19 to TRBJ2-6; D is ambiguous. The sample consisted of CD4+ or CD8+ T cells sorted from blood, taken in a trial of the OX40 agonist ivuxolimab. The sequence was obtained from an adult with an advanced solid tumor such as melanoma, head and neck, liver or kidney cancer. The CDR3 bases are TGTGCCAGTGGGATAGGGAATGGGGCCAACGTCCTGACTTTC. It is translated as CASGIGNGANVLTF.